The clone carrying this T cell receptor beta chain was detected many times. This sample is drawn from a study of blood T cell repertoires in COVID-19. Study-level information: Specimens from acute and convalescent COVID-19 originated in the United States, Italy and Spain. PBMCs, B-cell-depleted T cells, or T cells were the source of the cDNA or gDNA that made up the material.

The germline gives CDR1 SGHRS, CDR2 YFSETQ. The J segment lost 5 bases and the V segment lost 4 bases, leaving 10 bases of the junction unmatched. The CDR3 is made up of 18 amino acids. Clones were read by immunoSEQ multiplex PCR, and TCRdb kept only the in-frame ones, dropping some. Of 270,000 or so clones listed, 86% are singletons. Sequenced input: PBMCs or T cells enriched from blood (not recorded which). The rearrangement joins TRBV5-1 to TRBJ2-1; 15 positions match TRBD2. The clonotype comes from a woman aged 18-29 years who had recovered from COVID-19. The CDR3 is CASSLSGLAGGIDNEQFF. In nucleotides, the CDR3 is TGCGCCAGCAGCCTCTCCGGACTAGCGGGAGGGATCGACAATGAGCAGTTCTTC.